A single TCR beta chain is shown here with its context. Its antigen remains unidentified. No much larger clone exists at a distance of one base, and base qualities are not known. For TCRbeta CDR3 sequencing, genomic DNA from the sorted cells was extracted using the QIAGEN DNeasy Blood and Tissue Kit. Through immunoSEQ, high-throughput TCRbeta CDR3 sequencing was done commercially, including PCR amplification with internal controls and bias correction. On the authors' methods: A unique productive TCRbeta sequence was defined by the CDR3 nucleotide sequence when primers matched, and otherwise by the CDR3 amino acid sequence together with the Vbeta and Jbeta genes. As a correction for sorting error, sequences shared between sorted populations at a frequency ratio of 2:1 or less were discarded, and the remaining shared sequences were assigned to the higher population. A sequence was defined as donor-reactive if the sequence was expanded at least 5-fold in CFSE-low cells compared with unstimulated cells and had a frequency of at least 0.01% in CFSE-low cells. Jensen-Shannon divergence calculated on the top 100 TCRbeta sequences ranked by frequency was used to measure repertoire divergence. When a sample had multiple sequencing runs, each run was corrected for sorting error separately and the runs were then pooled. TCRdb took this table from immuneACCESS and kept in-frame rearrangements with V and J called. Such tables lack part of the clones; where checked against another copy, unresolved V genes explain under half of the gap, and the rest is unexplained. The DNA was the basis for D and trimming; V, J and clone size are from that table. The sample table records 85,000 to 90,000 clones; around nine tenths of these occur just once. About 4.9% of the sample comes from the top ten.

This record belongs to a study of Tregs in tolerant kidney transplant recipients (dated by TCRdb to between 2018 and 2020). In terms of the full investigation: The study applied TCRbeta sequencing to find donor-specific regulatory T cells before combined kidney and bone marrow transplantation and then followed those same cells after transplant. TCRbeta repertoire sequencing was used in a few healthy controls to compare several ways of expanding Tregs specific for an allogeneic donor.

Points the paper makes about the study in general: Expanding Tregs with activated donor B cells appeared to identify the most biologically relevant and donor-specific TCRbeta repertoire. The study was constrained by small patient numbers, and validation of the findings is required in larger populations and under other immunosuppression protocols. Biological reproducibility was not directly addressed, though technical replication error appeared minimal.

Unstimulated Tregs (CD4+CD25+CD127-), CD4+ non-Tregs (CD4+CD25-), CD4 and CD8 cells were FACS-sorted from thawed PBMCs. Healthy control blood came either as purchased buffy coats or from healthy volunteers. Healthy control blood was processed to PBMCs with a Ficoll density gradient and then cryopreserved, whereas patient PBMCs were collected both before and after transplant. Trimming at the junction amounts to 6 bases on V and 5 bases on J, and the germline ends lie 19 bases apart. The germline V gene (reference sequence) specifies LNHDA as CDR1 and SQIVND as CDR2. The CDR3 starts with the cysteine, ends with the phenylalanine, and has 16 residues. Only the CDR3 region is kept as DNA, spanning 48 bases read in frame from base 1.

What was sequenced was CD8+ T cells from blood. The sequence joins TRBV19 to TRBJ1-4; 6 matching bases give a weak D call of TRBD1. This sequence was found in a human donor in good health. The sequenced DNA: TGTGCCAGTAGCGATCACAGGGCCCGTAGAAATGAAAAACTGTTTTTT. Its amino acids are CASSDHRARRNEKLFF.